These T cell receptor beta chains were read from a single sample in a study of shared clonotypes between healthy human individuals. TCRdb's table, derived via immunoSEQ multiplex PCR, lists solely in-frame clones and lacks some. The table has about 2 million clones, 95% seen once. Sample: naive CD4+ T cells sorted from blood. These receptors originate from a man aged 18-30 years in good health. Both conserved end residues are part of each CDR3. A D gene is named only where the DNA matches it firmly. The size of a clone is reported for some rows only, either as once, few or many, or as a class for expanded clones.

size,V,length,D,J,DNA,CDR3
few,TRBV6-1,12,TRBD1,TRBJ1-2,TGTGCCAGCAGCAATGGACAGGGTGGCTACACCTTC,CASSNGQGGYTF
.,TRBV15,17,TRBD1,TRBJ2-3,TGTGCCACCAGATCGGGACAGGGGGCGACGGGGACAGATACGCAGTATTTT,CATRSGQGATGTDTQYF
.,TRBV11-2,14,TRBD1,TRBJ2-7,TGTGCCAGCAGCTCAATACAGGGGTCCTACGAGCAGTACTTC,CASSSIQGSYEQYF
.,TRBV18,17,TRBD2,TRBJ2-2,TGTGCCAGCTCACCTGTACTCTCTAGCGGGAGATCCGGGGAGCTGTTTTTT,CASSPVLSSGRSGELFF
.,TRBV2,12,.,TRBJ2-3,TGTGCCAGCAGATCCATGGCAGATACGCAGTATTTT,CASRSMADTQYF
.,TRBV7-2,15,TRBD2,TRBJ2-7,TGTGCCAGCAGCTTTAGCGGGAGTCTATCGGCCGAGCAGTACTTC,CASSFSGSLSAEQYF
.,TRBV11-2,14,TRBD1,TRBJ1-4,TGTGCCAGCAGCCAAGACAGGGGTAATGAAAAACTGTTTTTT,CASSQDRGNEKLFF
.,TRBV6-1,14,.,TRBJ2-6,TGTGCCAGCACCATCGTCTCTGGGGCCAACGTCCTGACTTTC,CASTIVSGANVLTF
.,TRBV18,15,.,TRBJ1-1,TGTGCCAGCTCACCCGGTGAGGCCATGAACACTGAAGCTTTCTTT,CASSPGEAMNTEAFF
.,TRBV10-3,14,TRBD2,TRBJ2-2,TGTGCCATCAGTGGTAGCGGGAGTGGCGGGGAGCTGTTTTTT,CAISGSGSGGELFF